Sequencing of this T cell receptor beta chain was carried out in a study of cytotoxic CD8 clonotypes in ibrutinib-treated CLL. Method: immunoSEQ multiplex PCR; TCRdb's copy keeps in-frame clones and lacks some. The sample contains roughly 130,000 clones, more than 85% of which appear only once. CDR3 length: 16 amino acids. The ends were cut back, 4 bases at V and 4 bases at J, with 17 bases in the middle. CDR1 and CDR2 (germline): ENHRY, SYGVKD. This rearrangement joins TRBV10-3 to TRBJ2-1, with D uncertain. The clonotype comes from a human donor with chronic lymphocytic leukemia. Sequenced material: PBMCs, taken after 12 months of ibrutinib treatment. The CDR3 region is CAISVSERTLYNEQFF. For the CDR3, the DNA is TGTGCCATCAGTGTATCGGAGCGAACACTTTACAATGAGCAGTTCTTC.